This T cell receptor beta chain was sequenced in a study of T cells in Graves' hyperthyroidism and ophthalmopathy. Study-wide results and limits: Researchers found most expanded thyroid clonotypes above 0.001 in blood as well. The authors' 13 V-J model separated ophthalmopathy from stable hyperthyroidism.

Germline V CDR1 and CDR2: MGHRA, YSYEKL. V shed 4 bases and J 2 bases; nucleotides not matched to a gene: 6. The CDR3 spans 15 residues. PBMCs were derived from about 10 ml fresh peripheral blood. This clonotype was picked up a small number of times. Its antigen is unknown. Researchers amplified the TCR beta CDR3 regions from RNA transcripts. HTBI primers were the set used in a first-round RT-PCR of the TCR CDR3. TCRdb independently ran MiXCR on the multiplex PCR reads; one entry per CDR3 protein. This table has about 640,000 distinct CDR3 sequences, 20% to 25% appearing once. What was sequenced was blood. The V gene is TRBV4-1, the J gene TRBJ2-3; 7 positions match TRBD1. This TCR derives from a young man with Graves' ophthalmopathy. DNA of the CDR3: TGCGCCAGCAGCCGCGGACAGGCCTCCACAGATACGCAGTATTTT. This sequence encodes CASSRGQASTDTQYF.